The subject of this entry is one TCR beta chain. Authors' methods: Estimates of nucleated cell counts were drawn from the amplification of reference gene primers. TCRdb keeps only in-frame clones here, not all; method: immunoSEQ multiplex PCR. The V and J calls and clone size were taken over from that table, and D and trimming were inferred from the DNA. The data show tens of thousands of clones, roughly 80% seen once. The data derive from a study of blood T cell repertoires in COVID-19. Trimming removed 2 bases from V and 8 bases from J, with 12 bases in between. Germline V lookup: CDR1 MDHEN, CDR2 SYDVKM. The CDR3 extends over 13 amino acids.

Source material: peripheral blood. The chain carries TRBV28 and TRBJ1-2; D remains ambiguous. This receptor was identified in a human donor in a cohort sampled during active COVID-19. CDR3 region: CASSLVPWQGYTF. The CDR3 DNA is TGTGCCAGCAGTTTAGTCCCCTGGCAGGGCTACACCTTC.